A single sample is the source of the 13 T cell receptor beta chains below, sequenced in a study of shared clonotypes between healthy human individuals (dated by TCRdb to about 2020). The receptor library was made with the immunoSEQ multiplex PCR assay. TCRdb's version of the immuneACCESS table is confined to in-frame rearrangements and falls short of the full clone set. An unresolved V gene accounts for under half of the shortfall where checked; the remainder is of unknown origin. This sample gives around 320,000 clones in total; 87% of them show up just once. The leading ten clones occupy around 15% of the sample. The sequencing input was memory CD8+ T cells sorted from blood. Explained via the paper, the cell subset or site label denotes: CD45RO+ cells pooled with CCR7-negative TemRA cells. The receptors come from a man aged 18 to 29 in good health.

The V gene is TRBV2, the J gene TRBJ2-5, with unresolved D. Trimming removed 2 bases from V and 4 bases from J, with 14 bases in between. CDR1 is SNHLY, CDR2 FYNNEI, per germline. This CDR3 has 15 residues. CDR3 loop: CASSEIGQELETQYF. The CDR3 DNA follows: TGTGCCAGCAGTGAAATTGGGCAAGAATTAGAGACCCAGTACTTC.

The genes are TRBV6-1 and TRBJ2-5; 11 nucleotides match TRBD2. J was trimmed by 5 bases and V by 4 bases; bases with no gene match: 15. The CDR3 has 18 residues. Germline CDR1 reads MNHNS; CDR2 reads SASEGT. The DNA of the CDR3 is TGTGCCAGCAGTGCTAATACGCGAACTAGCGGGAGTTGGGAGACCCAGTACTTC. Its translation is CASSANTRTSGSWETQYF.

This sequence joins TRBV5-1 and TRBJ2-1, with TRBD2 identical over 13 bases. Looked up from germline, CDR1 is SGHRS and CDR2 is YFSETQ. V was clipped by 1 base and J by 6 bases; unmatched bases: 7. This CDR3 contains 17 residues. The CDR3 DNA follows: TGCGCCAGCAGCTTGTACGGGACTAGCGGGGAATTCAATGAGCAGTTCTTC. Translation gives CASSLYGTSGEFNEQFF.

The V call is TRBV29-1, the J call TRBJ1-2; D unresolved. This CDR3 spans 12 amino acids. The V end lost 0 bases, the J end lost 4 bases, and 6 bases lay between the germline ends. Per the germline V gene, CDR1 is SQVTM and CDR2 is ANQGSEA. The CDR3 reads CSVEEQPYGYTF. CDR3 DNA sequence: TGCAGCGTTGAAGAACAGCCCTATGGCTACACCTTC. Variable domain in full (rest from reference TRBV29-1 and TRBJ1-2): SAVISQKPSRDICQRGTSLTIQCQVDSQVTMMFWYRQQPGQSLTLIATANQGSEATYESGFVIDKFPISRPNLTFSTLTVSNMSPEDSSIYLCSVEEQPYGYTFGSGTRLTVV.

The chain joins TRBV6-5 to TRBJ2-1, with D tentatively TRBD2 (5 bases). This CDR3 has 13 amino acids. The germline gives CDR1 MNHEY, CDR2 SVGAGI. The V gene lost 4 bases and the J gene lost 3 bases, with 7 bases spanning the gap. CDR3 coding DNA: TGTGCCAGCAGTTGGACTGACTACAATGAGCAGTTCTTC. Translation: CASSWTDYNEQFF.

V gene TRBV9 combines with J gene TRBJ2-7; D may be TRBD1 or TRBD2 (7 bases each). The CDR3 extends over 14 amino acids. The germline V and J ends were trimmed by 3 bases and 4 bases, with 14 bases remaining between them. CDR1 and CDR2 from the germline V gene are SGDLS and YYNGEE. The CDR3 nucleotides read TGTGCCAGCAGCGAGGGAGGGACAGAGTACGAGCAGTACTTC. Translated: CASSEGGTEYEQYF.

The rearrangement links TRBV6-9 to TRBJ2-7; possibly TRBD2 for D (5 bases). This CDR3 has 16 residues. Trimming left V 3 bases short and J 4 bases short, with 19 bases between. Germline V gene sequence: CDR1 MNHGY, CDR2 SVAAGI. CDR3 coding DNA: TGTGCCAGCAGTTACTCGGAGGAAACCCTCATTTACGAGCAGTACTTC. Its translation: CASSYSEETLIYEQYF.

The chain uses TRBV25-1 and TRBJ2-5; TRBD1 is a possible D gene (6 bases). The CDR3 runs to 14 residues. The germline CDR1 and CDR2 sequences are MGHDK and SYGVNS. The V end was cut by 5 bases, the J end by 3 bases, with 13 bases between. In DNA form, the CDR3 reads TGTGCCAGCAGTCTTTCTGGGGGCGAAGAGACCCAGTACTTC. Translation gives CASSLSGGEETQYF.

The V call is TRBV27, the J call TRBJ2-7; D gene ambiguous. The germline V gene encodes CDR1 MNHEY and CDR2 SMNVEV (reference sequence). The CDR3 totals 13 residues. Trimming shortened V by 5 bases and J by 1 base, and 9 bases separated the two germline ends. The CDR3 DNA follows: TGTGCCAGCAGTCCTGGCTTTTCCTACGAGCAGTACTTC. Protein: CASSPGFSYEQYF.

The rearrangement uses TRBV10-1 and TRBJ1-5; 11 bases line up with TRBD1. CDR3 size: 15 residues. V shed 3 bases, J shed 6 bases, and the junction held 4 bases outside the gene matches. Germline CDR1 and CDR2: WNHNN and SYGVQD (reference sequence). The CDR3 DNA sequence: TGCGCCAGCAGTGACCGGACAGGGGGCGGTCAGCCCCAGCATTTT. Its translation is CASSDRTGGGQPQHF.

The chain recombines TRBV10-1 with TRBJ2-5; TRBD2 matches 13 bases. V was pared by 4 bases and J by 4 bases, with 6 bases of the junction left unmatched. This CDR3 has 16 residues. The germline CDR1 and CDR2 sequences are WNHNN and SYGVQD (reference sequence). CDR3 in amino acids: CASSGGLAGAAETQYF. In DNA form, the CDR3 reads TGCGCCAGCAGTGGCGGACTAGCGGGAGCCGCAGAGACCCAGTACTTC.

This rearrangement joins TRBV27 to TRBJ1-2; weak D call: TRBD1 (5 bases). CDR3 length: 13 amino acids. V was shortened by 2 bases and J by 7 bases, with 11 bases between the two germline ends. Looked up from germline, CDR1 is MNHEY and CDR2 is SMNVEV (reference sequence). The DNA of the CDR3 is TGTGCCAGCAGTTTAGGGAATGGGGCTGGCTACACCTTC. Translation: CASSLGNGAGYTF.

As concerns this clone: A much larger clone sits a single nucleotide away, making a read error possible. The chain employs TRBV11-2 and TRBJ2-7; D is unresolved. From germline, CDR1 is SGHAT and CDR2 FQNNGV. V was shortened by 3 bases and J by 0 bases, with 3 bases between the two germline ends. The CDR3 contains 12 residues. DNA of the CDR3: TGTGCCAGCAGCTTCGCCTCCTACGAGCAGTACTTC. Protein sequence: CASSFASYEQYF. The entire variable domain, with the rest obtained from reference TRBV11-2 and TRBJ2-7, is as follows: EAGVAQSPRYKIIEKRQSVAFWCNPISGHATLYWYQQILGQGPKLLIQFQNNGVVDDSQLPKDRFSAERLKGVDSTLKIQPAKLEDSAVYLCASSFASYEQYFGPGTRLTVT.